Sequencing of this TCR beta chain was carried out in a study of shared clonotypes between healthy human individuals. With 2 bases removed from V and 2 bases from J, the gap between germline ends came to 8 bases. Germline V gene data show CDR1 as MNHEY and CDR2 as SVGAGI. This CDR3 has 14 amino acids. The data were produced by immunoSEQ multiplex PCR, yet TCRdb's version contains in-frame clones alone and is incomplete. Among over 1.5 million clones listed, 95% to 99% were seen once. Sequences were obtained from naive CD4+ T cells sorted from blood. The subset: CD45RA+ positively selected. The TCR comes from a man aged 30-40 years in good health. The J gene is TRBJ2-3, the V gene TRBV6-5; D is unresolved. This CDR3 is CASSYRQFTDTQYF. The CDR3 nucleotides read TGTGCCAGCAGTTACCGCCAGTTCACAGATACGCAGTATTTT.